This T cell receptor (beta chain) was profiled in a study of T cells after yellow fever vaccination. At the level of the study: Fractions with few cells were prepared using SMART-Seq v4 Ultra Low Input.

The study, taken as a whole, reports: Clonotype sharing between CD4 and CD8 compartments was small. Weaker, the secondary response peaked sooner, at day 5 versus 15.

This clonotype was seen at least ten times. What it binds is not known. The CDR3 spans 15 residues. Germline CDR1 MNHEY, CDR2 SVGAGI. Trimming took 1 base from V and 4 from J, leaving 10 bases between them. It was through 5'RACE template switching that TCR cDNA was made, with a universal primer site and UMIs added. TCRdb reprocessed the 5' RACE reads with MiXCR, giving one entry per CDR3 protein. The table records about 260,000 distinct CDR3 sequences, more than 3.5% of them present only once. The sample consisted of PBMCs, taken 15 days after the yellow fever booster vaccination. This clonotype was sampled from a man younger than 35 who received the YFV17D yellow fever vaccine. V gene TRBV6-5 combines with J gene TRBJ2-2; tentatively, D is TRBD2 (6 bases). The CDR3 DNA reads TGTGCCAGCAGTTACTTCCAGCGGGCCACCGGGGAGCTGTTTTTT. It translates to CASSYFQRATGELFF.